This TCR beta chain is from a study of blood T cell repertoires in COVID-19. This CDR3 spans 13 amino acids. Deletions cut 6 bases from V and 10 bases from J, with 18 bases between. The table came from immunoSEQ multiplex PCR; TCRdb's copy has only in-frame clones and leaves some out. Here the sample spans more than 150,000 clones, around 82% being singletons. The chain is built from TRBV12-3 or TRBV12-4 and TRBJ1-1; no clear D. The clonotype comes from a man between 18 and 35 years old with active or convalescent COVID-19. The sequenced sample consisted of peripheral blood. CDR3 in amino acids: CASSPKGAAGAFF. The CDR3 coding sequence is TGTGCCAGCAGCCCAAAGGGAGCCGCGGGAGCTTTCTTT.